These 30 T cell receptor beta chains were all obtained from the same sample, sequenced in a study of spatial heterogeneity in lung cancer. The time point here: sample taken at primary tumor resection. TCRdb re-derived calls from the 5' RACE reads in MiXCR, one entry per CDR3 protein. This table has over 50,000 distinct CDR3 sequences, approximately 6% appearing once. Specimen: PBMCs, collected at surgery. The receptor set was obtained from a female donor with early-stage non-small cell lung cancer.

This clonotype was counted ten times or more. V is TRBV20-1 and J is TRBJ2-2; D tentatively fits TRBD1 or TRBD2 (5 bases each). Trimming cost V 3 bases and J 2 bases, with 16 bases left between them. The length of the CDR3 is 16 residues. Germline-derived CDR1 and CDR2 are DFQATT and SNEGSKA (reference sequence). In DNA form, the CDR3 reads TGCAGTGCTAGGACGGGACGGTCCTTTAACACCGGGGAGCTGTTTTTT. Residues: CSARTGRSFNTGELFF.

The chain links TRBV28 to TRBJ1-1; 8 nucleotides line up with TRBD1. The CDR3 has 14 residues. Germline CDR1 MDHEN, CDR2 SYDVKM. The trim removed 3 bases at V and 1 base at J, leaving 1 base unmatched. The CDR3 spells CASSLGQENTEAFF. The CDR3 DNA is TGTGCCAGCAGTTTGGGACAGGAGAACACTGAAGCTTTCTTT. Variable domain in full (rest from reference TRBV28 and TRBJ1-1): DVKVTQSSRYLVKRTGEKVFLECVQDMDHENMFWYRQDPGLGLRLIYFSYDVKMKEKGDIPEGYSVSREKKERFSLILESASTNQTSMYLCASSLGQENTEAFFGQGTRLTVV.

The genes are TRBV12-3 or TRBV12-4 and TRBJ1-4, with 9 bases identical to TRBD1. Unmatched junction bases numbered 3, after V lost 5 bases and J lost 2 bases. The CDR3 has 15 residues. This CDR3 is CASSPGQGTNEKLFF. The CDR3 coding sequence is TGTGCCAGCAGTCCCGGACAGGGGACTAATGAAAAACTGTTTTTT.

This clonotype was recorded many times. The chain couples TRBV28 to TRBJ2-7, with 10 bases matching TRBD1. The germline CDR1 and CDR2 sequences are MDHEN and SYDVKM. The CDR3 totals 15 residues. V lost 5 bases and J lost 7; bases outside the gene matches: 11. CDR3 nucleotide sequence: TGTGCCAGCAGTGCTCCGGGACAGGGGAGTTTTGAGCAGTACTTC. Translation: CASSAPGQGSFEQYF. The full variable domain, its missing parts supplied by reference TRBV28 and TRBJ2-7, is DVKVTQSSRYLVKRTGEKVFLECVQDMDHENMFWYRQDPGLGLRLIYFSYDVKMKEKGDIPEGYSVSREKKERFSLILESASTNQTSMYLCASSAPGQGSFEQYFGPGTRLTVT.

At least ten counts were recorded for this clonotype. This chain uses TRBV20-1 with TRBJ1-1, with 7 bases fitting TRBD1. The germline V gene encodes CDR1 DFQATT and CDR2 SNEGSKA (reference sequence). The V segment lost 6 bases and the J segment 3 bases; nucleotides outside the gene matches: 7. The CDR3 contains 13 residues. CDR3 protein: CSATGTDYTEAFF. As DNA, the CDR3 is TGCAGTGCAACCGGGACAGACTACACTGAAGCTTTCTTT.

In this sample, this clonotype turned up a few times. This chain uses TRBV11-1 with TRBJ2-3; 9 bases line up with TRBD1. Germline CDR1 and CDR2: SGHAT and FQDESV (reference sequence). The CDR3 spans 18 residues. J gave up 2 bases and V 1 base, and 10 bases lay outside the gene matches. In DNA, the CDR3 is TGTGCCAGCAGCTTAGGTCCTCGGACAGGGGACCTCACAGATACGCAGTATTTT. This translates into CASSLGPRTGDLTDTQYF.

This chain joins TRBV7-3 and TRBJ2-1, with a tentative D call TRBD2 (6 bases). Germline V gives CDR1 SGHTA, CDR2 FQGTGA. V dropped 5 bases and J dropped 8 bases, with 13 bases sitting between them. This CDR3 contains 13 residues. The CDR3 region is CASSLNPSDEQFF. As DNA, the CDR3 is TGTGCCAGCAGCCTAAACCCTAGCGATGAGCAGTTCTTC.

The rearrangement uses TRBV24-1 and TRBJ1-4, with 9 nucleotides matching TRBD1. V shed 4 bases, J shed 2 bases, and the junction held 4 bases outside the gene matches. Germline V gene lookup returns CDR1 KGHDR and CDR2 SFDVKD. This CDR3 region has 16 residues. CDR3 loop: CATSDRGQGTNEKLFF. For the CDR3, the DNA is TGTGCCACCAGTGACCGGGGACAGGGCACTAATGAAAAACTGTTTTTT.

This clonotype has at least ten counts. V usage is TRBV12-3 or TRBV12-4 and J usage is TRBJ1-4; 11 bases line up with TRBD1. V gave up 4 bases and J gave up 8 bases; unmatched junction bases: 3. CDR3 length equals 14 residues. CDR3 coding DNA: TGTGCCAGCAGTTGGGACAGGGGGAAGGAAAAACTGTTTTTT. Protein sequence: CASSWDRGKEKLFF.

This clonotype came up a few times. The V call is TRBV7-9, the J call TRBJ2-5; a possible D gene is TRBD2 (6 bases). The CDR3 runs 12 residues. V was pared by 5 bases and J by 5 bases, with 9 bases between. Germline V lookup: CDR1 SEHNR, CDR2 FQNEAQ (reference sequence). The CDR3 DNA is TGTGCCAGCAGCGCGGGGAGGGAGACCCAGTACTTC. Amino acids: CASSAGRETQYF.

This clonotype was detected many times. V gene TRBV28 combines with J gene TRBJ2-7; a weak D match, TRBD2 (5 bases). Trimming took off 6 bases at V and 4 bases at J, with 13 bases between the two ends. The CDR3 has 13 residues. In germline, CDR1 is MDHEN, CDR2 SYDVKM. The CDR3, as DNA: TGTGCCAGCAGACCGCTGGACTCTTACGAGCAGTACGTC. Its protein is CASRPLDSYEQYV.

The V gene is TRBV20-1, the J gene TRBJ2-4; no reliable D call. Trimming left V 5 bases short and J 8 bases short, with 10 bases between. Germline V gene sequence: CDR1 DFQATT, CDR2 SNEGSKA (reference sequence). This CDR3 spans 11 amino acids. The DNA for the CDR3 is TGCAGTGCTTCGGAGAGGTACATTCAGTACTTC. This gives the protein CSASERYIQYF.

This clonotype occurred once. A read error may explain this, as a much larger clone is one base away. The chain combines TRBV5-1 with TRBJ2-5; either TRBD1 or TRBD2 may supply D (6 bases each). This CDR3 has 15 amino acids. Germline CDR1 reads SGHRS; CDR2 reads YFSETQ. In DNA form, the CDR3 reads TGCGTCAGCAGCGCCTCGGGGGCGGTACAAGAGACCCAGTACTTC. The encoded protein is CVSSASGAVQETQYF.

Many counts were recorded for this clonotype. The V and J genes are TRBV6-5 and TRBJ2-7, with 8 bases that match TRBD1. V dropped 1 base and J dropped 2; count of bases not matched to a gene: 4. Germline values: CDR1 MNHEY, CDR2 SVGAGI. The CDR3 loop spans 15 amino acids. The DNA of the CDR3 is TGTGCCAGCAGTTACTTAGGACAGGGCCCCTACGAGCAGTACTTC. It codes for CASSYLGQGPYEQYF.

This clonotype came up many times. This chain joins TRBV9 and TRBJ2-1, with 8 bases lining up with TRBD1. Trimming cost V 4 bases and J 1 base; bases outside gene matches: 4. The CDR3 extends over 15 amino acids. Germline-derived CDR1 and CDR2 are SGDLS and YYNGEE. DNA for the CDR3: TGTGCCAGCAGCCTAGACAGGGGTTCCTACAATGAGCAGTTCTTC. This codes for CASSLDRGSYNEQFF.

This clonotype has at least ten counts. This chain links TRBV11-1 with TRBJ2-1, with 7 bases matching TRBD1. V trimming: 5 bases; J trimming: 5 bases; junction bases outside the gene matches: 6. The germline gives CDR1 SGHAT, CDR2 FQDESV (reference sequence). This CDR3 has 14 residues. CDR3: CASSRNTGDNEQFF. Written as DNA, the CDR3 is TGTGCCAGCAGCCGTAATACAGGGGACAATGAGCAGTTCTTC.

Remarks on this clonotype: A much larger clone differs from this one at a single base, so this may be a read error. The CDR3 does not close with the conserved phenylalanine or tryptophan, likely indicating a read error. The chain links TRBV5-1 to TRBJ1-1, with D possibly TRBD1 on 6 matching bases. Trimming stripped 4 bases from V and 1 base from J, with 14 bases between. Germline CDR1 is SGHRS and CDR2 is YFSETQ. The CDR3 extends over 15 amino acids. CDR3 coding DNA: TGCGCCAGCAGCCCACTAGGAGGGGGGAACACTGAAGCTTTCATT. Its translation is CASSPLGGGNTEAFI.

This clonotype was seen a few times. The rearrangement uses TRBV7-8 and TRBJ2-3; possibly TRBD1 for D (6 bases). V lost 4 bases, J lost 3 bases, and 11 bases lay in between. The CDR3 is made up of 14 amino acids. The germline CDR1 and CDR2 sequences are SGHVS and FQNEAQ. The CDR3 here is CASSWPGVTDTQYF. In DNA, the CDR3 is TGTGCCAGCAGCTGGCCAGGGGTAACAGATACGCAGTATTTT.

Many counts were recorded for this clonotype. The chain has TRBV6-6 and TRBJ2-7; a weak D match, TRBD2 (5 bases). Per the germline V gene, CDR1 is MNHNY and CDR2 is SVGAGI (reference sequence). CDR3 length equals 14 residues. The V end was cut by 2 bases, the J end by 0 bases, with 8 bases between. The DNA for the CDR3 is TGTGCCAGCAGTTACGTGGGGAGCTCCTACGAGCAGTACGTC. Translation: CASSYVGSSYEQYV.

This clonotype was seen ten or more times. This sequence joins TRBV12-3 or TRBV12-4 and TRBJ1-5; D might be TRBD1 (6 bases). V lost 2 bases and J lost 5, with 13 bases in between. The CDR3 has 15 residues. The CDR3 region is CASSLRGGTDQPQHF. CDR3 nucleotide sequence: TGTGCCAGCAGTTTAAGGGGGGGGACGGATCAGCCCCAGCATTTT.

This clonotype was recorded at least ten times. The chain combines TRBV9 with TRBJ1-1; 9 bases align to TRBD1. CDR1 SGDLS and CDR2 YYNGEE come from the germline V gene. V shed 7 bases and J 5 bases; nucleotides not matched to a gene: 9. CDR3 length: 14 amino acids. The CDR3 loop is CASSQGQGKTEAFF. CDR3 nucleotides: TGTGCCAGCTCACAAGGACAGGGGAAGACTGAAGCTTTCTTT.

This clonotype was counted only a few times. V and J are TRBV20-1 and TRBJ2-2; 9 positions match TRBD2. The V gene end was trimmed by 0 bases and the J gene end by 4 bases; junction bases not matched to a gene: 6. This CDR3 region has 16 residues. Germline V lookup: CDR1 DFQATT, CDR2 SNEGSKA (reference sequence). The CDR3 loop is CSARDSREGPTGELFF. For the CDR3, the DNA is TGCAGTGCTAGAGATTCGCGGGAGGGCCCCACCGGGGAGCTGTTTTTT.

This clonotype was counted only a few times. The V call is TRBV3-1, the J call TRBJ1-5; D is unresolved. V lost 0 bases and J lost 0, with 9 bases in between. The CDR3 loop spans 16 amino acids. Germline V lookup: CDR1 LGHDT, CDR2 YNNKEL (reference sequence). For the CDR3, the DNA is TGTGCCAGCAGCCAAGAAGGCCACCTTAGCAATCAGCCCCAGCATTTT. Its protein product is CASSQEGHLSNQPQHF.

This clonotype was counted ten times or more. The J gene is TRBJ1-5, the V gene TRBV7-9; possibly TRBD1 for D (5 bases). The CDR3 consists of 15 residues. V was cut by 2 bases and J by 5 bases, with 13 bases left in between. CDR1 is SEHNR, CDR2 FQNEAQ, per germline (reference sequence). The CDR3 spells CASSLKGARDQPQHF. Written as DNA, the CDR3 is TGTGCCAGCAGCTTAAAAGGGGCCCGGGATCAGCCCCAGCATTTT.

This clonotype was seen ten or more times. The chain couples TRBV3-1 to TRBJ1-6; no clear D. Germline V gives CDR1 LGHDT, CDR2 YNNKEL (reference sequence). The CDR3 spans 14 residues. The V end lost 0 bases, the J end lost 8 bases, and 8 bases lay between the germline ends. The CDR3 region has the DNA TGTGCCAGCAGCCAAGAGGTCGAGTATTCACCCCTCCACTTT. Translation gives CASSQEVEYSPLHF.

The sample holds a few counts of this clonotype. The chain couples TRBV11-3 to TRBJ1-1, with 8 bases fitting TRBD1. This CDR3 contains 15 residues. Looked up from germline, CDR1 is SGHNT and CDR2 is YENEEA. V lost 5 bases to trimming and J lost 4 bases; unmatched junction nucleotides: 9. This CDR3 is CASSPGGRESTEAFF. For the CDR3, the DNA is TGTGCCAGCAGCCCAGGGGGCAGGGAGAGCACTGAAGCTTTCTTT.

This clonotype has ten or more counts. This chain joins TRBV2 and TRBJ2-2, with D possibly TRBD2 on 5 matching bases. Germline V gives CDR1 SNHLY, CDR2 FYNNEI. V lost 1 base to trimming and J lost 5 bases, with 11 bases between them. The CDR3 is made up of 15 amino acids. The CDR3 region has the DNA TGTGCCAGCAGTGAAGAACGAGGGTTGACCGGGGAGCTGTTTTTT. Its protein is CASSEERGLTGELFF.

V is TRBV10-2 and J is TRBJ2-2; 7 bases agree with TRBD1. Germline V gene lookup returns CDR1 WSHSY and CDR2 SAAADI. J was trimmed by 5 bases and V by 4 bases; bases with no gene match: 7. The CDR3 has 15 residues. The CDR3 DNA sequence: TGCGCCAGCAGTGCGGAGCGACAGGGAACCGGGGAGCTGTTTTTT. Translated, it gives CASSAERQGTGELFF.

This chain uses TRBV12-3 or TRBV12-4 with TRBJ1-5, with 7 bases aligning to TRBD1. V gave up 3 bases and J gave up 5 bases; unmatched junction bases: 4. The CDR3 loop spans 14 amino acids. The CDR3 here is CASSFRDSHQPQHF. The CDR3 DNA is TGTGCCAGCAGTTTCCGGGACAGTCATCAGCCCCAGCATTTT.

This clonotype was detected ten times or more. The chain couples TRBV29-1 to TRBJ1-5; a possible D gene is TRBD1 (5 bases). Germline CDR1 and CDR2: SQVTM and ANQGSEA. This CDR3 contains 14 residues. Trimming shortened V by 4 bases and J by 4 bases, and 14 bases separated the two germline ends. CDR3 sequence reads: CSVVGTDINQPQHF. The CDR3 nucleotides are TGCAGCGTTGTTGGGACGGACATAAATCAGCCCCAGCATTTT.